The present entry profiles one TCR beta chain with its context. Which antigen it targets is not known. Within one base of it there is no much larger clone, and no base qualities were kept. The source of the sample is a study of memory CD4+ T cells and cytomegalovirus serostatus (dated by TCRdb to the late 2010s). About the investigation overall: The cohort included about 33 healthy adults from Belgium, of whom 9 were CMV seropositive and 24 were CMV seronegative. The study sequenced CD4+ memory TCRbeta repertoires of a Belgian cohort with known cytomegalovirus serostatus to replicate a published TCR-based CMV serostatus classifier. Paper-wide results and their limitations: Of under 200 previously reported CMV-associated TCRbeta sequences, over 65 appeared in the CD4+ memory repertoires, each in one to five individuals. On the Belgian cohort, the classifier built on the original framework reached a median bootstrapped AUC of about 0.95, with a 95% CI of 0.76-1.00. CMV serostatus prediction reached a median bootstrapped AUC of nearly 0.96 with the original framework and about 0.93 with a US-trained random forest. The results were read as suggesting that the CMV-associated TCR signature is, for the most part, present in the CD4+ memory repertoire. Only CD4+CD45RO+ memory cells were sequenced, unlike the original study, which covered naive and memory CD4+ and CD8+ populations.

Single viable CD3+CD4+CD8-CD45RO+ cells were sorted as memory CD4+ T cells on a FACSAria II. CMV serostatus was determined with a Roche Elecsys assay detecting serum IgG against CMV pp150, pp28, p38 and p52. After thawing, total CD4+ T cells were enriched by positive selection with CD4 magnetic microbeads. The samples came from a different study that was designed specifically to examine the CD4+ T cell memory repertoire. Following standard operating procedures, peripheral blood mononuclear cells were isolated and cryopreserved, while serum was kept at -80 degrees C. Staining used CD3-PerCP (BW264/56), CD4-APC (RPA-T4), CD45RO-PE (UCHT1) and CD8-Pacific Orange (3B5) antibodies, with Sytox blue excluding non-viable cells. The Quick-DNA Microprep Kit was used to extract genomic DNA from the sorted cells. TCRbeta DNA was amplified with the immunoSEQ hsTCRbeta kit following the manufacturer's protocol. TCRbeta libraries were sequenced on an Illumina MiSeq instrument. In the original analysis: Removing out-of-frame sequences left 2,204,828 distinct TCRbeta sequences, an average of about 70,000 per individual. Two values were used to score each individual: the count of roughly 180 previously reported CMV-associated TCRbeta sequences and the total count of productive distinct TCRbeta sequences. A beta-binomial model was reimplemented in Python, and scikit-learn random forests with default parameters were trained on US cohort data. Classifier performance on the Belgian cohort was reported as the median AUC with percentile confidence intervals calculated over 10,000 bootstrap iterations. In its TCRdb copy, this immuneACCESS table keeps in-frame sequences only and misses some clones. Where compared with another copy, unresolved V genes explain less than half of these, and the others have no known cause. D and trimming come from the DNA, and the V and J calls and clone size come from that table. Within this sample are about 82,000 clones, with roughly 80% of them counted one time only. The ten largest clones capture around 0.77% of the sample.

The germline V gene gives CDR1 as SGHDT and CDR2 as YYEEEE. The CDR3, from cysteine to phenylalanine, totals 13 residues. The only DNA kept is the CDR3, 39 bases in frame from the first base. Relative to germline, V is 1 base shorter and J is 8 bases shorter, with 9 bases between their ends. The chain links TRBV5-6 with TRBJ1-4; the D gene is possibly TRBD1, with 5 bases matching. This clonotype originated in an adult in good health and CMV-seronegative. The sequenced sample consisted of memory CD4+ T cells from blood. Here the CDR3 is given as CASSLLRGEKLFF. The DNA is TGTGCCAGCAGCTTGCTGAGGGGCGAAAAACTGTTTTTT.